One T cell receptor (beta chain) is described in this entry. The data belong to a study of blood T cell repertoires in COVID-19. About the study: Some COVID-19 samples were acute and others convalescent; all came from the United States, Italy and Spain. T cells, B-cell-depleted T cells, or PBMCs supplied cDNA or gDNA.

Sequencing used immunoSEQ multiplex PCR; TCRdb keeps in-frame clones, though not all of them. The sample includes approximately 120,000 clones, around 85% seen only once; the top ten take approximately 3.5%. This CDR3 contains 15 residues. The junction had 8 bases not matched to a gene; V was cut back by 6 bases and J by 7 bases. Germline V gene lookup returns CDR1 KGHSH and CDR2 LQKENI. Seattle's cohort entered during active infection and was followed longitudinally. The chain couples TRBV18 to TRBJ2-1; 11 bases align to TRBD1. The TCR was taken from a woman older than 75 with COVID-19, enrolled during active disease. Sample: peripheral blood. The CDR3 DNA sequence: TGTGCCAGCTCGCAGGGACAGGGGGAGTTAAATGAGCAGTTCTTC. It is translated as CASSQGQGELNEQFF.